Shown below are 22 T cell receptor beta chains from a single sample sequenced in a study of blood T cell repertoires in COVID-19. TCRdb keeps only in-frame clones here, not all; method: immunoSEQ multiplex PCR. The profile covers 250,000 or so clones, with about 90% appearing a single time and 2.5% to 4% taken by the ten largest. Material for sequencing was PBMCs or T cells enriched from blood (not recorded which). The receptors shown here come from a woman aged 40 to 50 who had been exposed to COVID-19.

This chain links TRBV7-6 with TRBJ2-7, with D tentatively TRBD2 (5 bases). CDR1 is SGHVS, CDR2 FNYEAQ, per germline. The CDR3 spans 13 residues. The V gene lost 0 bases and the J gene lost 4 bases, with 7 bases spanning the gap. The CDR3 protein is CASSLARGYEQYV. DNA for the CDR3: TGTGCCAGCAGCTTAGCCCGGGGTTACGAGCAGTACGTC.

This chain joins TRBV28 and TRBJ1-2; tentative D call: TRBD1 (5 bases). V lost 0 bases and J 10 bases, leaving 9 bases between the germline ends. CDR3 length equals 12 residues. Germline V lookup: CDR1 MDHEN, CDR2 SYDVKM. CDR3 in amino acids: CASSLWTVAYTF. The CDR3 DNA is TGTGCCAGCAGTTTATGGACAGTCGCCTACACCTTC.

This clone has just one count. The chain is built from TRBV19 and TRBJ2-1; possible D gene TRBD2, 5 bases. Germline CDR1 is LNHDA and CDR2 is SQIVND (reference sequence). The CDR3 extends over 16 amino acids. The V end was cut by 5 bases, the J end by 1 base, with 15 bases between. This chain's CDR3 is CASSPGLLLSYNEQFF. The CDR3 region has the DNA TGTGCCAGTAGTCCTGGACTGCTTCTTTCCTACAATGAGCAGTTCTTC.

CDR3 nucleotides: TGCAGCGTTCGGGTCGCCTTCAATCAGCCCCAGCATTTT. Its translation: CSVRVAFNQPQHF. This chain links TRBV29-1 with TRBJ1-5; no clear D. CDR1 and CDR2 (germline): SQVTM, ANQGSEA. Trimming removed 5 bases at V and 3 bases at J, with 11 bases between. This CDR3 contains 13 residues.

The CDR3 DNA reads TGTGCCAGCAGACCGGGGTTCTATGGCTACACCTTC. As protein: CASRPGFYGYTF. The rearrangement joins TRBV12-3 or TRBV12-4 to TRBJ1-2; D gene uncertain. V was pared by 6 bases and J by 4 bases, with 9 bases between. The CDR3 contains 12 residues.

In this sample, this clone turned up a few times. This chain uses TRBV19 with TRBJ2-4, with D tentatively TRBD1 (6 bases). Germline-derived CDR1 and CDR2 are LNHDA and SQIVND (reference sequence). This CDR3 region has 14 residues. V lost 5 bases and J lost 6, with 14 bases in between. The CDR3 reads CASSGGRSGNIQYF. The CDR3 coding sequence is TGTGCCAGTAGTGGGGGCCGGTCGGGAAACATTCAGTACTTC. Drawing the rest from reference TRBV19 and TRBJ2-4, the complete variable domain is DGGITQSPKYLFRKEGQNVTLSCEQNLNHDAMYWYRQDPGQGLRLIYYSQIVNDFQKGDIAEGYSVSREKKESFPLTVTSAQKNPTAFYLCASSGGRSGNIQYFGAGTRLSVL.

This chain links TRBV6-2 or TRBV6-3 with TRBJ2-5, with no clear D. CDR1 is MNHEY, CDR2 SVGEGT, per germline. This CDR3 is 13 amino acids long. The V end was cut by 6 bases, the J end by 5 bases, with 13 bases between. CDR3 sequence: CASSHVERETQYF. The CDR3 DNA reads TGTGCCAGCAGCCATGTAGAGAGGGAGACCCAGTACTTC.

V and J are TRBV3-1 (or the pseudogene TRBV3-2) and TRBJ2-1; 14 bases are shared with TRBD2. The CDR3 totals 14 residues. V trimming: 6 bases; J trimming: 12 bases; junction bases outside the gene matches: 7. Germline assignment: CDR1 LGHDT and CDR2 YNNKEL (reference sequence). As DNA, the CDR3 is TGTGCCAGCAGTGGGACTAGCGGGAGTTTACGGCAGTTCTTC. This translates into CASSGTSGSLRQFF.

This chain connects TRBV4-2 to TRBJ1-2, with D hard to call. The V end lost 0 bases, the J end lost 5 bases, and 13 bases lay between the germline ends. The CDR3 spans 15 residues. Looked up from germline, CDR1 is LGHNA and CDR2 is YNFKEQ. The CDR3 loop reads CASSQDSAGGYGYTF. CDR3 DNA sequence: TGTGCCAGCAGCCAAGATTCAGCCGGCGGATATGGCTACACCTTC.

This chain connects TRBV2 to TRBJ2-3; possible D gene TRBD1, 6 bases. The CDR3 runs to 14 residues. Trimming took 2 bases from V and 2 from J, leaving 8 bases between them. Germline loops: CDR1 SNHLY, CDR2 FYNNEI. CDR3 nucleotide sequence: TGTGCCAGCAGTGAAACAGGGTACACAGATACGCAGTATTTT. Its protein product is CASSETGYTDTQYF.

The chain combines TRBV11-1 with TRBJ2-3; 7 positions agree with TRBD1. The length of the CDR3 is 15 residues. V lost 2 bases, J lost 1 base, and 3 bases stayed unmatched. Per the germline V gene, CDR1 is SGHAT and CDR2 is FQDESV (reference sequence). CDR3 DNA: TGTGCCAGCAGCTTATGGCAGGGGGGCACAGATACGCAGTATTTT. It encodes CASSLWQGGTDTQYF.

This clone showed up just once. The J gene is TRBJ2-1, the V gene TRBV28; the D gene is possibly TRBD2 (6 bases). In germline, CDR1 is MDHEN, CDR2 SYDVKM. The CDR3 has 14 amino acids. Between the trimmed V and J ends, which lost 5 bases and 5 bases, there was a span of 13 bases. The CDR3 DNA sequence: TGTGCCAGCAGTACCATTCCGGGGGACAATGAGCAGTTCTTC. It specifies CASSTIPGDNEQFF.

The chain carries TRBV4-2 and TRBJ1-1; possibly TRBD1 for D (5 bases). Germline V gene lookup returns CDR1 LGHNA and CDR2 YNFKEQ. Trimming removed 4 bases at V and 0 bases at J, with 6 bases between. The CDR3 length is 13 residues. The CDR3 sequence is CASSPGLNTEAFF. The CDR3 DNA is TGTGCCAGCAGCCCAGGGTTGAACACTGAAGCTTTCTTT.

V and J are TRBV7-2 and TRBJ2-1; TRBD1 matches at 8 bases. This CDR3 is built from 16 residues. The V and J ends lost 5 bases and 0 bases, in that order; junction bases with no gene match: 6. The V gene's germline CDR1 is SGHTA and CDR2 FQGNSA. CDR3 protein: CASSPGTGSSYNEQFF. DNA for the CDR3: TGTGCCAGCAGCCCGGGGACAGGAAGCTCCTACAATGAGCAGTTCTTC.

The gene calls are TRBV10-3 and TRBJ2-1; 12 nucleotides match TRBD2. The CDR3 runs 18 residues. J was trimmed by 5 bases and V by 3 bases; bases with no gene match: 11. Germline assignment: CDR1 ENHRY and CDR2 SYGVKD. The CDR3 DNA is TGTGCCATCAGTGAACTTACCTCTAGCGGGGGGGGAGACAATGAGCAGTTCTTC. It specifies CAISELTSSGGGDNEQFF.

The chain combines TRBV11-2 with TRBJ2-5; 8 bases align to TRBD2. The CDR3 is 12 amino acids. V dropped 7 bases and J dropped 7; count of bases not matched to a gene: 5. The germline V gene has CDR1 SGHAT and CDR2 FQNNGV. CDR3 in amino acids: CASNSGRGTQYF. As DNA, the CDR3 is TGTGCCAGCAACTCCGGGAGGGGGACCCAGTACTTC.

This clone came up once. The gene calls are TRBV2 and TRBJ2-3; 7 nucleotides match TRBD2. This CDR3 has 13 amino acids. Germline V gene sequence: CDR1 SNHLY, CDR2 FYNNEI. After removal of 6 bases from V and 3 bases from J, the junction contained 3 bases not matched to a gene. The CDR3 loop is CASRTSRTDTQYF. For the CDR3, the DNA is TGTGCCAGCAGGACTAGCCGAACAGATACGCAGTATTTT. Full variable domain (missing parts from reference TRBV2 and TRBJ2-3): EPEVTQTPSHQVTQMGQEVILRCVPISNHLYFYWYRQILGQKVEFLVSFYNNEISEKSEIFDDQFSVERPDGSNFTLKIRSTKLEDSAMYFCASRTSRTDTQYFGPGTRLTVL.

This chain links TRBV29-1 with TRBJ2-2, with a tentative D call TRBD1 (5 bases). The CDR3 extends over 15 amino acids. Trimming pared 3 bases from V and 5 bases from J, leaving 16 bases between. The germline CDR1 and CDR2 sequences are SQVTM and ANQGSEA. The CDR3 sequence is CSVDSRQGGTGELFF. The CDR3 DNA follows: TGCAGCGTTGACTCCCGCCAGGGTGGGACCGGGGAGCTGTTTTTT.

The chain employs TRBV7-2 and TRBJ1-3, with D unresolved. Germline-derived CDR1 and CDR2 are SGHTA and FQGNSA. V lost 0 bases and J lost 1, with 7 bases in between. The CDR3 covers 15 residues. CDR3 sequence reads: CASSLAPGSGNTIYF. The CDR3 nucleotides read TGTGCCAGCAGCTTAGCTCCAGGTTCTGGAAACACCATATATTTT.

This rearrangement joins TRBV12-5 to TRBJ1-1; 7 bases match TRBD1. V dropped 6 bases and J dropped 1; count of bases not matched to a gene: 5. Germline V gives CDR1 LGHNT, CDR2 FRNRAP. The CDR3 has 14 residues. CDR3 in DNA: TGTGCTAGTGGACCGGACAGGTCGAACACTGAAGCTTTCTTT. Protein: CASGPDRSNTEAFF. The whole variable domain, filled in from reference TRBV12-5 and TRBJ1-1, reads DARVTQTPRHKVTEMGQEVTMRCQPILGHNTVFWYRQTMMQGLELLAYFRNRAPLDDSGMPKDRFSAEMPDATLATLKIQPSEPRDSAVYFCASGPDRSNTEAFFGQGTRLTVV.

With regard to this clone: A far larger clone is off by one base, so a read error is likely. The V call is TRBV27, the J call TRBJ1-6; TRBD1 agrees at 9 bases. The germline gives CDR1 MNHEY, CDR2 SMNVEV (reference sequence). The CDR3 runs to 15 residues. V lost 4 bases to trimming and J lost 6 bases; unmatched junction nucleotides: 4. This CDR3 reads CASSWTGQGNSPLHF. CDR3 nucleotide sequence: TGTGCCAGCAGTTGGACGGGACAGGGTAATTCACCCCTCCACTTT.

This chain uses TRBV24-1 with TRBJ1-3, with D perhaps TRBD1 (6 bases). The ends were cut back, 7 bases at V and 8 bases at J, with 14 bases in the middle. Germline values: CDR1 KGHDR, CDR2 SFDVKD. This CDR3 is built from 13 residues. CDR3 sequence reads: CATRIIQGHTIYF. DNA for the CDR3: TGTGCCACCAGAATCATACAGGGTCACACCATATATTTT.